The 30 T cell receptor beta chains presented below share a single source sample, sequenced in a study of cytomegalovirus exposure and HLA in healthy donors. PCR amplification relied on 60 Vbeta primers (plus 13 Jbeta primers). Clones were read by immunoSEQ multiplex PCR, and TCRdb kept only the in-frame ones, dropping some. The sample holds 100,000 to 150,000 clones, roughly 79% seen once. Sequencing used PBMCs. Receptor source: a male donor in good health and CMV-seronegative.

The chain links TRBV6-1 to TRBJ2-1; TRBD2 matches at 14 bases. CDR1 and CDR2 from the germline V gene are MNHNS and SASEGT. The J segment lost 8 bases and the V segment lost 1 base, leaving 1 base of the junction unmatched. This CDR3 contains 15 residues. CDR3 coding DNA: TGTGCCAGCAGTGAAGGACTAGCGGGGGGGCATGAGCAGTTCTTC. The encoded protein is CASSEGLAGGHEQFF.

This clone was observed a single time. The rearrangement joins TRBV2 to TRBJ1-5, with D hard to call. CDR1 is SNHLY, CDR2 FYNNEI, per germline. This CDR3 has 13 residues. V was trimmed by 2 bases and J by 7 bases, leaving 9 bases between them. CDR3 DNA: TGTGCCAGCAGTGAACAGGAGGGCCAGCCCCAGCATTTT. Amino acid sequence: CASSEQEGQPQHF. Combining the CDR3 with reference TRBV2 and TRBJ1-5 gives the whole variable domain EPEVTQTPSHQVTQMGQEVILRCVPISNHLYFYWYRQILGQKVEFLVSFYNNEISEKSEIFDDQFSVERPDGSNFTLKIRSTKLEDSAMYFCASSEQEGQPQHFGDGTRLSIL.

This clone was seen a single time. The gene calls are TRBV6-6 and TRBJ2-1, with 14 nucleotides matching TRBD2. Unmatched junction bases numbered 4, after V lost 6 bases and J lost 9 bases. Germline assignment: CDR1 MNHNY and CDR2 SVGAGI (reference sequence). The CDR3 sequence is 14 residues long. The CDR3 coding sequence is TGTGCCAGCAGCGGACTAGCGGGGGGAAGTGAGCAGTTCTTC. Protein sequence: CASSGLAGGSEQFF.

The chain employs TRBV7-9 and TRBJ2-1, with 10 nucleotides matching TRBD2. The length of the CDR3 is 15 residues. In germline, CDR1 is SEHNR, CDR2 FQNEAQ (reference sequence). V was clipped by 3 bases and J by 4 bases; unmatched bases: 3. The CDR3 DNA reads TGTGCCAGCAGCTTGGGACTAGCGCTTTACAATGAGCAGTTCTTC. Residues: CASSLGLALYNEQFF.

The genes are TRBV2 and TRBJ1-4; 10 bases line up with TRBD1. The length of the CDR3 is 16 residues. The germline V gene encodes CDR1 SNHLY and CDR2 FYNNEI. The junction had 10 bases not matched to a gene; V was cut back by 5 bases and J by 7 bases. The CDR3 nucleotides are TGTGCCAGCAGTTCCCACGTGGGACAGGGGTCTGAAAAACTGTTTTTT. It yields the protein CASSSHVGQGSEKLFF.

CDR3 region: CASRAWRGGTGELFF. In DNA form, the CDR3 reads TGTGCCAGCCGGGCTTGGCGGGGCGGCACCGGGGAGCTGTTTTTT. The rearrangement joins TRBV11-2 to TRBJ2-2; tentative D call: TRBD2 (6 bases). The ends were cut back, 8 bases at V and 4 bases at J, with 17 bases in the middle. Per the germline V gene, CDR1 is SGHAT and CDR2 is FQNNGV. CDR3 length equals 15 residues.

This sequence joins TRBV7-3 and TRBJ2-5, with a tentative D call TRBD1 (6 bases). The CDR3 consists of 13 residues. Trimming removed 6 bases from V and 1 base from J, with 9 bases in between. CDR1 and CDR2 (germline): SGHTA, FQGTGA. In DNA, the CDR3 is TGTGCCAGCAGTAGGGACACCCAAGAGACCCAGTACTTC. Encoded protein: CASSRDTQETQYF.

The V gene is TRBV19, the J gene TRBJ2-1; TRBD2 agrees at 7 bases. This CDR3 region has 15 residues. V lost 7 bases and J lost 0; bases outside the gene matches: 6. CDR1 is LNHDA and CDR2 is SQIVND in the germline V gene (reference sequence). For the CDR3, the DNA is TGTGCCAGTACCGCGCGGGGGAGCTCCTACAATGAGCAGTTCTTC. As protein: CASTARGSSYNEQFF.

Here the CDR3 reads CATRTGTYEQYF. CDR3 nucleotide sequence: TGTGCCACCCGGACAGGAACTTACGAGCAGTACTTC. The gene calls are TRBV2 and TRBJ2-7; 7 bases agree with TRBD1. CDR1 and CDR2 (germline): SNHLY, FYNNEI. Trimming at V came to 10 bases and at J to 4 bases, leaving 7 bases not matched to a gene. The CDR3 has 12 residues.

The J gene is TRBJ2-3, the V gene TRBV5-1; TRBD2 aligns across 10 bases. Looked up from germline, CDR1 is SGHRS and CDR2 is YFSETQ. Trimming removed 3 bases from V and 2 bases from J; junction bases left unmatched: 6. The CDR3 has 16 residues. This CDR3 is CASSSSGGSNTDTQYF. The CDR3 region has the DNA TGCGCCAGCAGCTCTAGCGGGGGTAGTAACACAGATACGCAGTATTTT.

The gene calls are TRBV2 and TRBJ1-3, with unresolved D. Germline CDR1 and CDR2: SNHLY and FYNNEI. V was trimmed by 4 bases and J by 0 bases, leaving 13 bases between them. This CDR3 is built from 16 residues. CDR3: CASSGFGLSSGNTIYF. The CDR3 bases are TGTGCCAGCAGTGGTTTTGGGCTTAGCTCTGGAAACACCATATATTTT.

In nucleotides, the CDR3 is TGTGCCAGCAGCTTAGATCGCCTAGAGAACACTGAAGCTTTCTTT. Translation: CASSLDRLENTEAFF. The J gene is TRBJ1-1, the V gene TRBV11-3; D uncertain. The V and J ends lost 0 bases and 1 base respectively, with 9 bases between them. Germline V CDR1 and CDR2: SGHNT, YENEEA. The CDR3 sequence is 15 residues long.

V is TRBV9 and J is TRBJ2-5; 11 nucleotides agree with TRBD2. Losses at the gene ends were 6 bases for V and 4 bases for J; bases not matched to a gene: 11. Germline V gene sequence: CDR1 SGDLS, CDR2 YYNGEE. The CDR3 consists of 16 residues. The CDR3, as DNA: TGTGCCAGCACCTCTTCTCCTAGCGGGGGGCGAGAGACCCAGTACTTC. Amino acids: CASTSSPSGGRETQYF.

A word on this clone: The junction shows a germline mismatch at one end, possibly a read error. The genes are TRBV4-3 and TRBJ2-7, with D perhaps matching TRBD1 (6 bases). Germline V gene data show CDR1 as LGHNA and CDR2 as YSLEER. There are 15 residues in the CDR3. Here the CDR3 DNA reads TGCGCCAGCACCCAATCGTTAGGGGGCTCCTACGAGCAGTACTTC. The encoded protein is CASTQSLGGSYEQYF.

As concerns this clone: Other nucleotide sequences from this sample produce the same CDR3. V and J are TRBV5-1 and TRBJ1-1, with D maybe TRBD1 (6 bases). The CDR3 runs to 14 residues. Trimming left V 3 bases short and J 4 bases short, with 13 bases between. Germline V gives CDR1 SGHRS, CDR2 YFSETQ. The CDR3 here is CASSWGQGRTEAFF. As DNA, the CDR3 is TGCGCCAGCAGCTGGGGGCAGGGGCGCACTGAAGCTTTCTTT.

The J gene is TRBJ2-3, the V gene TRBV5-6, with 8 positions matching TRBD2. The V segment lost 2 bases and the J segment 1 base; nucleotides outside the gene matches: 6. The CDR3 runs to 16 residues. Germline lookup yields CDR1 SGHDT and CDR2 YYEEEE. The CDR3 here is CASSFVLAARTDTQYF. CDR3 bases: TGTGCCAGCAGCTTTGTACTAGCGGCCCGCACAGATACGCAGTATTTT.

Here the CDR3 reads CASSRVWGGEDTQYF. CDR3 nucleotide sequence: TGTGCCAGCAGCCGGGTTTGGGGGGGGGAAGATACGCAGTATTTT. V and J are TRBV7-2 and TRBJ2-3, with TRBD2 identical over 7 bases. V shed 5 bases, J shed 5 bases, and the junction held 10 bases outside the gene matches. The germline V gene has CDR1 SGHTA and CDR2 FQGNSA. The CDR3 consists of 15 residues.

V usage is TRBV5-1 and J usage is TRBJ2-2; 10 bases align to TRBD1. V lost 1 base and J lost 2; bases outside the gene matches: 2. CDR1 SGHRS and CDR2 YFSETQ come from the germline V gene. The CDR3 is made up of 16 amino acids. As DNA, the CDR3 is TGCGCCAGCAGCTTGAGGGACAGGGGAAACACCGGGGAGCTGTTTTTT. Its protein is CASSLRDRGNTGELFF.

The CDR3 here is CASSHDRGAFNQPQHF. The CDR3 DNA reads TGCGCCAGCAGCCATGACAGGGGCGCCTTCAATCAGCCCCAGCATTTT. The chain uses TRBV4-3 and TRBJ1-5; 8 positions match TRBD1. Looked up from germline, CDR1 is LGHNA and CDR2 is YSLEER. CDR3 size: 16 residues. The ends lost 3 bases at V and 3 bases at J; junction bases unmatched: 7.

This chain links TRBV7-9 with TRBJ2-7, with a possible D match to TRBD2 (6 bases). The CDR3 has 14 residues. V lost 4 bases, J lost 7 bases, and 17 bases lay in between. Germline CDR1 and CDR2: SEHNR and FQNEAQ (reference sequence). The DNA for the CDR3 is TGTGCCAGCAGCTCCGGAGGGATGGTTACGGAGCAGTACTTC. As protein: CASSSGGMVTEQYF.

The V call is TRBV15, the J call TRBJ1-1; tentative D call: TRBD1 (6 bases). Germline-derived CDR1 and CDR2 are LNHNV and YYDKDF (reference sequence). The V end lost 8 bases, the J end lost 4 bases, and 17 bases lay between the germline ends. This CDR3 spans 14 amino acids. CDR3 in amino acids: CATSPGGRGTEAFF. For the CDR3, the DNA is TGTGCCACCTCCCCCGGGGGGCGCGGCACTGAAGCTTTCTTT.

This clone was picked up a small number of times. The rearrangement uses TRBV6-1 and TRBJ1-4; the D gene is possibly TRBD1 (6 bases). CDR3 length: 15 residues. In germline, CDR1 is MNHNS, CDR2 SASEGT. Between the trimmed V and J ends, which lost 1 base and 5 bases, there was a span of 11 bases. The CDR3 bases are TGTGCCAGCAGTGAAGGCCCAGGGGACAATGAAAAACTGTTTTTT. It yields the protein CASSEGPGDNEKLFF.

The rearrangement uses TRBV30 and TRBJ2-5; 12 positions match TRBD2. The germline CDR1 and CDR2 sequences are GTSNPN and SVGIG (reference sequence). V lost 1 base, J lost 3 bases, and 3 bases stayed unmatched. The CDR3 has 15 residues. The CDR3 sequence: CAWSGLAGAKETQYF. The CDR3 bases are TGTGCCTGGAGTGGACTAGCGGGGGCTAAAGAGACCCAGTACTTC.

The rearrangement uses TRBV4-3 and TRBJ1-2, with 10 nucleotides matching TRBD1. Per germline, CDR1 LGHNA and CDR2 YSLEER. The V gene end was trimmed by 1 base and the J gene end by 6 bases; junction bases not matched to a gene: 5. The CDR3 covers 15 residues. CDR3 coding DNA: TGCGCCAGCAGCCAAGCGGGACAGGGGAGTAATGGCTACACCTTC. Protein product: CASSQAGQGSNGYTF.

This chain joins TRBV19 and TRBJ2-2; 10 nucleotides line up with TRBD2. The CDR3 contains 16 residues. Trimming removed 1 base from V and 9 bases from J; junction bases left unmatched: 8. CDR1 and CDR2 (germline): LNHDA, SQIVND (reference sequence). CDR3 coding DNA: TGTGCCAGTAGTATAGGAAGGACTAGCGGCCCGAGGGAGCTGTTTTTT. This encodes CASSIGRTSGPRELFF.

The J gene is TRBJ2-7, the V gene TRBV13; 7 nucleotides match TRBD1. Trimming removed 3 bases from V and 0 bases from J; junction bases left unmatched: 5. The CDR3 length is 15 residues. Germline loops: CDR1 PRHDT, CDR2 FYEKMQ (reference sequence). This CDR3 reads CASSLGQRTSYEQYF. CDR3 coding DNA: TGTGCCAGCAGCTTGGGACAGCGAACCTCCTACGAGCAGTACTTC.

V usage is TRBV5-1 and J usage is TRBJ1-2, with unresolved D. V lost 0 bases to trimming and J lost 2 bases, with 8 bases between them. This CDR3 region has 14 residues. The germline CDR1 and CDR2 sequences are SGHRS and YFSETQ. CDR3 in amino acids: CASSLGSVNYGYTF. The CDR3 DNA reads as TGCGCCAGCAGCTTGGGTTCGGTAAACTATGGCTACACCTTC.

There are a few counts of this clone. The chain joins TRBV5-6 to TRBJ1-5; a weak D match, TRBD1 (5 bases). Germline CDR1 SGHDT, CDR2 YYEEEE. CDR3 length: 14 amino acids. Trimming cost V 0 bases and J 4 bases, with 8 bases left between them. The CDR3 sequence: CASSLGGVNQPQHF. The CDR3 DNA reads TGTGCCAGCAGCTTGGGGGGGGTTAATCAGCCCCAGCATTTT.

CDR3 region: CASSPNGANQPQHF. DNA for the CDR3: TGTGCCAGCAGCCCTAATGGGGCAAATCAGCCCCAGCATTTT. The J gene is TRBJ1-5, the V gene TRBV7-2, with D perhaps matching TRBD1 (5 bases). The germline V and J ends were trimmed by 5 bases and 4 bases, with 12 bases remaining between them. The germline V gene has CDR1 SGHTA and CDR2 FQGNSA. This CDR3 is 14 amino acids long.

The CDR3 DNA follows: TGTGCCAGCAGTGAAGCGGGACTCCTGGCAACTAATGAAAAACTGTTTTTT. The encoded protein is CASSEAGLLATNEKLFF. V gene TRBV6-1 combines with J gene TRBJ1-4; D may be TRBD1 (5 bases). The ends were cut back, 0 bases at V and 0 bases at J, with 11 bases in the middle. The germline gives CDR1 MNHNS, CDR2 SASEGT. CDR3 length: 17 residues.